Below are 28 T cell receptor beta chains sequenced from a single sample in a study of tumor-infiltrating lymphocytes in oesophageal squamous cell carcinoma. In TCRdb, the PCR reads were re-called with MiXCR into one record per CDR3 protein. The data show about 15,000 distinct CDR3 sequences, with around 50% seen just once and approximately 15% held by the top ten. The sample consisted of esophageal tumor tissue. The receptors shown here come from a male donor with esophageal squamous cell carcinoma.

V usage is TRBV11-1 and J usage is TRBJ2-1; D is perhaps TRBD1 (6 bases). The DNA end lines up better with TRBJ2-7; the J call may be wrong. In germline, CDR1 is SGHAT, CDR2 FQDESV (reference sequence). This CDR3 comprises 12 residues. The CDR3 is CASSVQGLEQYF. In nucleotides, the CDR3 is TGTGCCAGCAGCGTACAGGGTCTCGAGCAGTACTTC.

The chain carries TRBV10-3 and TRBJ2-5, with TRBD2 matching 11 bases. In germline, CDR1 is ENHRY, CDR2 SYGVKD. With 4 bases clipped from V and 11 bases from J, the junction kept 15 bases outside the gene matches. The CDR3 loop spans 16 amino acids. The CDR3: CAISGSGGALGDTQYF. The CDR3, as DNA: TGTGCCATCAGTGGTAGCGGGGGGGCCTTGGGAGATACGCAGTACTTC.

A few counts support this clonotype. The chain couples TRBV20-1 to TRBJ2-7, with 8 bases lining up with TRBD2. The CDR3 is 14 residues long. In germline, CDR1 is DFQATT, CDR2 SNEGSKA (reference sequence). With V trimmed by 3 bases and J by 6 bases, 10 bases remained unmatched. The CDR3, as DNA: TGCAGTGCTAGGGGGACTAGGGGATTCGCCGAGCAGTACTTC. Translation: CSARGTRGFAEQYF.

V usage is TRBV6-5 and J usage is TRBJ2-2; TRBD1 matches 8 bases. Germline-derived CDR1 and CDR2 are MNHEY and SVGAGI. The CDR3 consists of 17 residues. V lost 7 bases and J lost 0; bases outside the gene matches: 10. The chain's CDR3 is CASTYTSGGANTGELFF. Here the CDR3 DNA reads TGTGCCAGCACCTATACCTCAGGGGGCGCGAACACCGGGGAGCTGTTTTTT.

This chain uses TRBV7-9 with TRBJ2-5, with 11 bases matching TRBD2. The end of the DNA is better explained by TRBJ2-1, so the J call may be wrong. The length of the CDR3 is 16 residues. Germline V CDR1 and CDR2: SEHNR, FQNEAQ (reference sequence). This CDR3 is CASSPAASGRNVEQFF. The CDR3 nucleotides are TGTGCCAGCAGCCCAGCAGCTAGCGGGAGGAATGTTGAGCAGTTCTTC.

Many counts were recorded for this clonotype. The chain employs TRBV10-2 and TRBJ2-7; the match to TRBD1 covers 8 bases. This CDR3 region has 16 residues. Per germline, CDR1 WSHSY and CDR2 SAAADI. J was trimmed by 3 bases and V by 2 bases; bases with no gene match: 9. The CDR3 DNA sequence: TGCGCCAGCAGTGAGGCATCCGGGACAGGAGTCTACGAGCAGTACTTC. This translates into CASSEASGTGVYEQYF.

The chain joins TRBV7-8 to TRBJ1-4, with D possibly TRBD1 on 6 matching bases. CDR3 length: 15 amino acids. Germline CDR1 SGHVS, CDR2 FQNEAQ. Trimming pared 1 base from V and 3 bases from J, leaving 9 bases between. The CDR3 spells CASSLGGASNEKLFF. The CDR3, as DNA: TGTGCCAGCAGCTTAGGGGGGGCCTCTAATGAAAAACTGTTTTTT.

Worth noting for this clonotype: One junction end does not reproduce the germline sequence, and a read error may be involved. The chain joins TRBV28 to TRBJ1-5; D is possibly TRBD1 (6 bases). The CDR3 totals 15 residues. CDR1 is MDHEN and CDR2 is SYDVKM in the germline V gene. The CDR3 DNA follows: TGTGCCAGCAGTTTCGGGGGGCAAAAAAATCTGCCCCAGCATTTT. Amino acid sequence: CASSFGGQKNLPQHF.

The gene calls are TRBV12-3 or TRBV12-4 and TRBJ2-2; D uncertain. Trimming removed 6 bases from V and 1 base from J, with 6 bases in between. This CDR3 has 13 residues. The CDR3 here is CASRPRNTGELFF. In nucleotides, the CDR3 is TGTGCCAGCAGACCCAGGAACACCGGGGAGCTGTTTTTT.

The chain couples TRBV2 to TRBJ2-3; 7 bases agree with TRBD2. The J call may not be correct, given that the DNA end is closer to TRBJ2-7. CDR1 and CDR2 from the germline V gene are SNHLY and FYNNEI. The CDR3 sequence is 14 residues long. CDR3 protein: CASSLAGARNEQYF. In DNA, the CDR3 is TGTGCCAGCAGCTTGGCGGGAGCTCGAAACGAGCAGTACTTC.

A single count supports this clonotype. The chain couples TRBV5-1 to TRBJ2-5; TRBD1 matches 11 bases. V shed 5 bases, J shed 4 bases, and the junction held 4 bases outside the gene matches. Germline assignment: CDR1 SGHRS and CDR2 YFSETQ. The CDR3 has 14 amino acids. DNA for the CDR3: TGCGCCAGCAGAACTGGGACAGGGGGAGAGACCCAGTACTTC. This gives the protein CASRTGTGGETQYF.

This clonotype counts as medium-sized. The CDR3 sequence: CASSPGLAGGDTQYF. The CDR3 DNA is TGTGCCAGCAGCCCAGGACTAGCGGGAGGAGATACGCAGTATTTT. V usage is TRBV28 and J usage is TRBJ2-3; 14 bases map to TRBD2. V dropped 6 bases and J dropped 5; count of bases not matched to a gene: 4. Per germline, CDR1 MDHEN and CDR2 SYDVKM. The CDR3 has 15 residues. Supplemented by reference TRBV28 and TRBJ2-3, the full variable domain reads DVKVTQSSRYLVKRTGEKVFLECVQDMDHENMFWYRQDPGLGLRLIYFSYDVKMKEKGDIPEGYSVSREKKERFSLILESASTNQTSMYLCASSPGLAGGDTQYFGPGTRLTVL.

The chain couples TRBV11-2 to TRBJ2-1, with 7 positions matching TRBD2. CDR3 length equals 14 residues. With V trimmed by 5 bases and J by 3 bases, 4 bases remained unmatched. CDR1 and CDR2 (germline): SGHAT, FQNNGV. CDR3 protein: CASSPRTSYNEQFF. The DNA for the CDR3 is TGTGCCAGCAGCCCACGGACTAGCTACAATGAGCAGTTCTTC.

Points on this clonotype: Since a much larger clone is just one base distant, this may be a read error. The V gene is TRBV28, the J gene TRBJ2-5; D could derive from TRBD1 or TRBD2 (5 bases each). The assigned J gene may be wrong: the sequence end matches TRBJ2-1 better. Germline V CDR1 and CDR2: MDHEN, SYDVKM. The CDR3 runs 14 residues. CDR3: CATRKGTDNNEQFF. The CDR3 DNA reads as TGTGCCACCCGAAAGGGGACGGATAACAATGAGCAGTTCTTC.

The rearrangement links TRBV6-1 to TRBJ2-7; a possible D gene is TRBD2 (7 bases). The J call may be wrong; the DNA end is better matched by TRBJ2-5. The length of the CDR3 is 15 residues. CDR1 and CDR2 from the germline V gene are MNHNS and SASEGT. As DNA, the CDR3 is TGTGCCAGCAGTCCGCCCGGGGGGCGCTTGGAGACCCAGTACTTC. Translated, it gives CASSPPGGRLETQYF.

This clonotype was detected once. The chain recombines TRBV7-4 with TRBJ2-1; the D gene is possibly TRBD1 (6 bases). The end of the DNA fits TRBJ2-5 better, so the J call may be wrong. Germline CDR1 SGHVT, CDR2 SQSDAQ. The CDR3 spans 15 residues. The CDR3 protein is CASSLRPTGQETQYF. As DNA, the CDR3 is TGTGCCAGCAGCTTACGCCCGACAGGTCAAGAGACCCAGTACTTC.

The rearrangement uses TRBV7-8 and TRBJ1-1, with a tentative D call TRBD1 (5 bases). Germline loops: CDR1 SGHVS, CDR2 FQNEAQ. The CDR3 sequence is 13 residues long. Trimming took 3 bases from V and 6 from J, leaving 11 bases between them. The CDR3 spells CASSFREGAEAFF. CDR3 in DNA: TGTGCCAGCAGCTTCAGGGAAGGGGCTGAAGCTTTCTTT.

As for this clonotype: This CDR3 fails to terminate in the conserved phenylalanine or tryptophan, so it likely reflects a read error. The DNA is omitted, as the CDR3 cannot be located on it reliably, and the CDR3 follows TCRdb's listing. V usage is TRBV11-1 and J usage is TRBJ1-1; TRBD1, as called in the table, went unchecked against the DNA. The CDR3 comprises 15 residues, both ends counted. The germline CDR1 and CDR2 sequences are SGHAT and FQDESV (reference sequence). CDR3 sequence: CASSVGFQETQYFAP.

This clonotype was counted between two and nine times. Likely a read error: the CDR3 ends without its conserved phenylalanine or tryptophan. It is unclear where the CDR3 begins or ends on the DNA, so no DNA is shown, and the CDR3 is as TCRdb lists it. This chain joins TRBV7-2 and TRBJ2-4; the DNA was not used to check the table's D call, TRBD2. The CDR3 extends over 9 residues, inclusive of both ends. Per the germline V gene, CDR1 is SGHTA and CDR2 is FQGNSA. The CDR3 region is CASSLVSGR.

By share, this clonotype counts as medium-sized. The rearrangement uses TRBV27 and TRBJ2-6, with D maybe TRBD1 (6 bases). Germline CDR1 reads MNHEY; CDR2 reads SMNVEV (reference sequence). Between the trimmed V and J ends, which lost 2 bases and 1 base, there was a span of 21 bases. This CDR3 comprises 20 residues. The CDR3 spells CASSLEWGQGYLSGANVLTF. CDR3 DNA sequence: TGTGCCAGCAGTTTAGAATGGGGCCAGGGGTATCTTTCTGGGGCCAACGTCCTGACTTTC.

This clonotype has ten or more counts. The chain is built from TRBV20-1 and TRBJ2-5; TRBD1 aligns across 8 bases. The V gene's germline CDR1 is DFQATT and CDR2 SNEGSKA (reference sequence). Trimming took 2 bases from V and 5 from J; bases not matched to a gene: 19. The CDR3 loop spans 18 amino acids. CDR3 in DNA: TGCAGTGCTAGATTTTGGACGGACAGGGCTAATTTGATTGAGACCCAGTACTTC. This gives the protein CSARFWTDRANLIETQYF.

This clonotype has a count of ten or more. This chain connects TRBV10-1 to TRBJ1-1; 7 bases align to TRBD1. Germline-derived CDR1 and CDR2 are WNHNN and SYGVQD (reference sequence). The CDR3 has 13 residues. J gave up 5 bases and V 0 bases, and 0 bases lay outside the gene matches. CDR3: CASSESQGTEAFF. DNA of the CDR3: TGCGCCAGCAGTGAGTCACAGGGGACTGAAGCTTTCTTT.

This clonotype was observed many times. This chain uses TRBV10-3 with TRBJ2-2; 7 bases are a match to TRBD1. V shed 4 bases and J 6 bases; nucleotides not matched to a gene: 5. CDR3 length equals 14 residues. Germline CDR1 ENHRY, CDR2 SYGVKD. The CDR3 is CAISGEQGSGELFF. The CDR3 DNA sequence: TGTGCCATCAGTGGAGAACAGGGGTCCGGGGAGCTGTTTTTT.

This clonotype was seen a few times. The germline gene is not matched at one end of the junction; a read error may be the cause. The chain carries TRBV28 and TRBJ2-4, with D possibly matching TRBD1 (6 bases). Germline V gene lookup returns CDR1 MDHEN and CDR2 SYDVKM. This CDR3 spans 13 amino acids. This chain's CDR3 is CASRTLQGTPLHF. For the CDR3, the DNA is TGTGCCAGCAGAACTCTTCAGGGGACACCCCTCCACTTC.

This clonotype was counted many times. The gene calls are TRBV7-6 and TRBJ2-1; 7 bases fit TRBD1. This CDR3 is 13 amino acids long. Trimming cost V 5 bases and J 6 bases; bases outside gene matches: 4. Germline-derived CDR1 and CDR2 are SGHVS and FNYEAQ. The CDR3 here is CASSQGDLNEQFF. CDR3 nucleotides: TGTGCCAGCAGCCAGGGGGACCTCAATGAGCAGTTCTTC.

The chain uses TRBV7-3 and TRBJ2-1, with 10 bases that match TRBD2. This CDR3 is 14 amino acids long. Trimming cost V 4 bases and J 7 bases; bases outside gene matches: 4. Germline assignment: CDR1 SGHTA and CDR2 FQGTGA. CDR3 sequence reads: CASSSGLAPNEQFF. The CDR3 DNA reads TGTGCCAGCAGCTCGGGACTAGCGCCTAATGAGCAGTTCTTC.

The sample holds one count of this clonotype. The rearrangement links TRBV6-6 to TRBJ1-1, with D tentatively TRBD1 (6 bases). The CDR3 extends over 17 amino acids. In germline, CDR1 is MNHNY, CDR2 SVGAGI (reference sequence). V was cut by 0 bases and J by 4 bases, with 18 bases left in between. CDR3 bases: TGTGCCAGCAGTTACTCGAAATCAGGGGTCGGATCCACTGAAGCTTTCTTT. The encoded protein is CASSYSKSGVGSTEAFF.

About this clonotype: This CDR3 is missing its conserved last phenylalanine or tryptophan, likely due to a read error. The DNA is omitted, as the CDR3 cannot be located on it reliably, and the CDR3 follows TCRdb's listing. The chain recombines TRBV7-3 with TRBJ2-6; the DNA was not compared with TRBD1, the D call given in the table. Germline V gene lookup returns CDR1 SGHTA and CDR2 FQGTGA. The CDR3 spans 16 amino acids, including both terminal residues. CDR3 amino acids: CASSPRGRGETQYFGA.